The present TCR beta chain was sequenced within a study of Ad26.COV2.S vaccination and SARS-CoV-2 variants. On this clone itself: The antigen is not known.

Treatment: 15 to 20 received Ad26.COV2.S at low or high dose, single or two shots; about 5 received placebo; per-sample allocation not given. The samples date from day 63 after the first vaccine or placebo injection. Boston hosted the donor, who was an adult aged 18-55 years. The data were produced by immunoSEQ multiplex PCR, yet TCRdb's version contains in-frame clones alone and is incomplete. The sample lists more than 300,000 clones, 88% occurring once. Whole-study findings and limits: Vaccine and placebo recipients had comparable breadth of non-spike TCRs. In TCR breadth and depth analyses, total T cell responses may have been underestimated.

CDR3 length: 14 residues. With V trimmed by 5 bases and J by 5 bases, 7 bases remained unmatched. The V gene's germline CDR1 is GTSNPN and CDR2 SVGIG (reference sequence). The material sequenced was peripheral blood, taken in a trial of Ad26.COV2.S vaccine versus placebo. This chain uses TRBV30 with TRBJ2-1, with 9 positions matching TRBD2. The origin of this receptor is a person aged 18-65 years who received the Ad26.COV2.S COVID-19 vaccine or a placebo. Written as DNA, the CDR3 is TGTGCCTGGGCTAGCGGGACGGGGGACAATGAGCAGTTCTTC. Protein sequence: CAWASGTGDNEQFF. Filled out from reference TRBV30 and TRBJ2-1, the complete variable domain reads SQTIHQWPATLVQPVGSPLSLECTVEGTSNPNLYWYRQAAGRGLQLLFYSVGIGQISSEVPQNLSASRPQDRQFILSSKKLLLSDSGFYLCAWASGTGDNEQFFGPGTRLTVL.